Below, 31 T cell receptor beta chains from the same sample are listed, as sequenced in a study of T-cell memory formation after mild COVID-19. TCRdb processed the 5' RACE reads anew with MiXCR; each CDR3 protein has one entry. The data show 190,000 or so distinct CDR3 sequences, around 30% seen once. Source material: PBMCs or a T cell subset sorted from them (not recorded which). The source of these receptors is an adult woman who had mild COVID-19 (a few samples of this study predate the infection). Cell type and time point are not known.

This clonotype has more than one count but fewer than ten. The V gene is TRBV4-1, the J gene TRBJ2-7; 7 bases line up with TRBD1. With V trimmed by 4 bases and J by 4 bases, 7 bases remained unmatched. Per germline, CDR1 MGHRA and CDR2 YSYEKL. The CDR3 is 14 residues long. The CDR3 region has the DNA TGCGCCAGCAGCCCCCGGGGACAGCAATACGAGCAGTACTTC. Translated, it gives CASSPRGQQYEQYF.

The chain is built from TRBV24-1 and TRBJ2-1, with 9 bases lining up with TRBD1. The CDR3 covers 19 residues. With V trimmed by 4 bases and J by 7 bases, 19 bases remained unmatched. Germline CDR1 and CDR2: KGHDR and SFDVKD. In DNA, the CDR3 is TGTGCCACCAGTGACAATTGGGGGCAGGACAGGGGAATGGAAAATGAGCAGTTCTTC. Translating gives CATSDNWGQDRGMENEQFF.

This clonotype was counted only a few times. The genes are TRBV5-1 and TRBJ2-7; D is perhaps TRBD1 (5 bases). V was cut by 4 bases and J by 6 bases, with 11 bases left in between. The CDR3 runs 12 residues. Germline-derived CDR1 and CDR2 are SGHRS and YFSETQ. CDR3 protein: CASSPGNGEQYF. The DNA of the CDR3 is TGCGCCAGCAGCCCAGGGAACGGCGAGCAGTACTTC.

The V gene is TRBV21-1, the J gene TRBJ2-7. TRBV21-1 is flagged as a pseudogene. This CDR3 spans 9 amino acids. The CDR3 DNA reads TGTGCCAGCAACGACGAGCAGTACTTC. It yields the protein CASNDEQYF.

V and J are TRBV5-1 and TRBJ1-2; no clear D gene. V shed 4 bases and J shed 4 bases, with 14 bases lying between them. Per germline, CDR1 SGHRS and CDR2 YFSETQ. This CDR3 spans 14 amino acids. This CDR3 is CASSGEGPGYGYTF. DNA for the CDR3: TGCGCCAGCAGCGGTGAGGGTCCTGGCTATGGCTACACCTTC.

This chain links TRBV7-9 with TRBJ2-3, with D perhaps TRBD1 (6 bases). This CDR3 contains 16 residues. Germline loops: CDR1 SEHNR, CDR2 FQNEAQ (reference sequence). The V and J ends lost 5 bases and 0 bases respectively, with 15 bases between them. CDR3 bases: TGTGCCAGCAGCCCCGGACAGCGTGCTAGCACAGATACGCAGTATTTT. This translates into CASSPGQRASTDTQYF.

The chain combines TRBV5-1 with TRBJ2-2, with TRBD1 matching 7 bases. The CDR3 totals 13 residues. The ends lost 3 bases at V and 6 bases at J; junction bases unmatched: 2. Germline V gene lookup returns CDR1 SGHRS and CDR2 YFSETQ. The CDR3 DNA reads TGCGCCAGCAGCTCTCAGGGGGCCGGGGAGCTGTTTTTT. As protein: CASSSQGAGELFF.

The chain links TRBV5-1 to TRBJ2-1, with 9 bases identical to TRBD2. This CDR3 spans 16 amino acids. The V gene's germline CDR1 is SGHRS and CDR2 YFSETQ. Trimming took 0 bases from V and 8 from J; bases not matched to a gene: 9. The CDR3 spells CASSLVGGGAFDEQFF. The CDR3 nucleotides read TGCGCCAGCAGCTTGGTCGGCGGGGGGGCCTTCGATGAGCAGTTCTTC.

The chain links TRBV5-1 to TRBJ1-1, with D unresolved. The CDR3 length is 14 residues. The V gene's germline CDR1 is SGHRS and CDR2 YFSETQ. The V end was cut by 4 bases, the J end by 6 bases, with 16 bases between. The CDR3 coding sequence is TGCGCCAGCAGCGTACAGCCTGAGAGCGCTGAAGCTTTCTTT. It translates to CASSVQPESAEAFF.

This clonotype was counted ten times or more. This chain uses TRBV7-2 with TRBJ2-7; 7 positions match TRBD1. This CDR3 is built from 16 residues. J gave up 3 bases and V 5 bases, and 13 bases lay outside the gene matches. Germline-derived CDR1 and CDR2 are SGHTA and FQGNSA. The CDR3, as DNA: TGTGCCAGCAGCAAAAGACAGGGTAATTCCCTCTACGAGCAGTACTTC. It specifies CASSKRQGNSLYEQYF.

This clonotype came up a few times. This chain joins TRBV20-1 and TRBJ1-1, with D hard to call. This CDR3 spans 11 amino acids. Germline CDR1 DFQATT, CDR2 SNEGSKA (reference sequence). The V gene lost 6 bases and the J gene lost 1 base, with 6 bases spanning the gap. The CDR3 DNA is TGCAGTGCCGTACGGAACACTGAAGCTTTCTTT. Its protein product is CSAVRNTEAFF.

Here the CDR3 DNA reads TGTGCCAGCAGTTTAGTTTACCGCACTGAAGCTTTCTTT. It is translated as CASSLVYRTEAFF. This chain connects TRBV27 to TRBJ1-1; unclear D gene. Trimming took off 2 bases at V and 4 bases at J, with 8 bases between the two ends. Per germline, CDR1 MNHEY and CDR2 SMNVEV (reference sequence). The CDR3 is 13 amino acids.

This clonotype was observed a handful of times. The CDR3 sequence: CASSPPGPTDTQYF. CDR3 sequence (DNA): TGCGCCAGCAGCCCCCCAGGGCCCACAGATACGCAGTATTTT. This chain links TRBV5-1 with TRBJ2-3; tentatively, D is TRBD1 (5 bases). V shed 4 bases and J shed 2 bases, with 11 bases lying between them. Germline CDR1 SGHRS, CDR2 YFSETQ. The CDR3 spans 14 residues.

In this sample, this clonotype turned up a few times. The rearrangement uses TRBV20-1 and TRBJ1-1, with TRBD1 matching 12 bases. The CDR3 contains 14 residues. V gave up 5 bases and J gave up 9 bases; unmatched junction bases: 10. Germline CDR1 and CDR2: DFQATT and SNEGSKA (reference sequence). CDR3 coding DNA: TGCAGTGCTGGGGACAGGGGGCAGGGACACAAAGCTTTCTTT. Protein: CSAGDRGQGHKAFF.

This clonotype appeared a few times. This rearrangement joins TRBV12-3 or TRBV12-4 to TRBJ2-3; D is possibly TRBD1 or TRBD2 (6 bases each). V shed 5 bases and J shed 4 bases, with 13 bases lying between them. The CDR3 extends over 14 amino acids. The CDR3 is CASSPTGGADTQYF. The CDR3 bases are TGTGCCAGCAGTCCTACCGGGGGCGCAGATACGCAGTATTTT.

The chain employs TRBV19 and TRBJ2-3; 13 nucleotides line up with TRBD2. V dropped 9 bases and J dropped 6; count of bases not matched to a gene: 9. The CDR3 is made up of 15 amino acids. The germline V gene encodes CDR1 LNHDA and CDR2 SQIVND (reference sequence). The CDR3 DNA reads as TGTGCCAGCAGCCGGACTAGCGGGAGTCAGGATACGCAGTATTTT. Protein sequence: CASSRTSGSQDTQYF. Variable domain in full (rest from reference TRBV19 and TRBJ2-3): DGGITQSPKYLFRKEGQNVTLSCEQNLNHDAMYWYRQDPGQGLRLIYYSQIVNDFQKGDIAEGYSVSREKKESFPLTVTSAQKNPTAFYLCASSRTSGSQDTQYFGPGTRLTVL.

This sequence joins TRBV7-2 and TRBJ2-7; maybe TRBD2 (6 bases). The germline V gene encodes CDR1 SGHTA and CDR2 FQGNSA. The CDR3 has 15 amino acids. Trimming took 7 bases from V and 2 from J, leaving 18 bases between them. This CDR3 is CASTYVGAGPYEQYF. For the CDR3, the DNA is TGTGCCAGCACCTACGTCGGAGCGGGTCCCTACGAGCAGTACTTC.

The rearrangement links TRBV7-3 to TRBJ2-2; 10 nucleotides line up with TRBD1. V shed 5 bases, J shed 7 bases, and the junction held 10 bases outside the gene matches. There are 16 residues in the CDR3. CDR1 is SGHTA, CDR2 FQGTGA, per germline. The CDR3 DNA reads as TGTGCCAGCAGCCCGGATGTGGACAGGGGGTACGGGGAGCTGTTTTTT. It encodes CASSPDVDRGYGELFF.

V usage is TRBV7-9 and J usage is TRBJ2-5, with no clear D. V was trimmed by 4 bases and J by 1 base, leaving 13 bases between them. This CDR3 is built from 15 residues. Per germline, CDR1 SEHNR and CDR2 FQNEAQ (reference sequence). Here the CDR3 reads CASSSFFAGQETQYF. For the CDR3, the DNA is TGTGCCAGCAGCTCCTTCTTCGCAGGCCAAGAGACCCAGTACTTC. Full variable domain (outside the CDR3, taken from reference TRBV7-9 and TRBJ2-5): DTGVSQNPRHKITKRGQNVTFRCDPISEHNRLYWYRQTLGQGPEFLTYFQNEAQLEKSRLLSDRFSAERPKGSFSTLEIQRTEQGDSAMYLCASSSFFAGQETQYFGPGTRLLVL.

This clonotype showed up just once. The chain carries TRBV15 and TRBJ2-3; D is unresolved. Trimming shortened V by 1 base and J by 10 bases, and 12 bases separated the two germline ends. Germline V gene data show CDR1 as LNHNV and CDR2 as YYDKDF (reference sequence). This CDR3 comprises 13 residues. CDR3 loop: CATSRVPSRAQYF. CDR3 nucleotide sequence: TGTGCCACCAGCAGAGTACCCTCCCGGGCGCAGTATTTT.

This clonotype was seen more than once but under ten times. The rearrangement links TRBV29-1 to TRBJ2-3; 9 bases align to TRBD1. Germline CDR1 SQVTM, CDR2 ANQGSEA. CDR3 length equals 16 residues. J was trimmed by 3 bases and V by 2 bases; bases with no gene match: 9. The CDR3 DNA reads TGCAGCGTTGAACGTAATCCGGGACAGGGAACAGATACGCAGTATTTT. Amino acids: CSVERNPGQGTDTQYF.

The chain is built from TRBV6-2 or TRBV6-3 and TRBJ2-3; 12 bases are shared with TRBD2. Germline-derived CDR1 and CDR2 are MNHEY and SVGEGT. With 7 bases clipped from V and 7 bases from J, the junction kept 9 bases outside the gene matches. CDR3 size: 15 residues. CDR3 loop: CASTLTSGRRNTQYF. The CDR3 DNA follows: TGTGCCAGCACCCTGACTAGCGGGAGAAGAAATACGCAGTATTTT.

The chain carries TRBV9 and TRBJ2-3, with TRBD2 matching 12 bases. The CDR3 sequence is 15 residues long. The V gene's germline CDR1 is SGDLS and CDR2 YYNGEE. With 4 bases clipped from V and 7 bases from J, the junction kept 7 bases outside the gene matches. Here the CDR3 reads CASSPRGLAGYTQYF. The CDR3 DNA reads as TGTGCCAGCAGCCCCCGAGGACTAGCGGGATATACGCAGTATTTT.

This chain links TRBV5-6 with TRBJ2-5; D unclear. The V and J ends lost 3 bases and 1 base respectively, with 7 bases between them. This CDR3 region has 13 residues. CDR1 is SGHDT and CDR2 is YYEEEE in the germline V gene. Here the CDR3 reads CASSSLIQETQYF. DNA of the CDR3: TGTGCCAGCAGCTCGCTAATCCAAGAGACCCAGTACTTC.

Only a few counts were recorded for this clonotype. The chain has TRBV5-1 and TRBJ1-1; D call uncertain. Trimming stripped 7 bases from V and 1 base from J, with 11 bases between. Per germline, CDR1 SGHRS and CDR2 YFSETQ. The CDR3 contains 13 residues. CDR3 bases: TGCGCCAGCTTTGATGGGTCGAACACTGAAGCTTTCTTT. Its translation: CASFDGSNTEAFF. Full variable domain (missing parts from reference TRBV5-1 and TRBJ1-1): KAGVTQTPRYLIKTRGQQVTLSCSPISGHRSVSWYQQTPGQGLQFLFEYFSETQRNKGNFPGRFSGRQFSNSRSEMNVSTLELGDSALYLCASFDGSNTEAFFGQGTRLTVV.

The V call is TRBV11-2, the J call TRBJ2-1, with TRBD2 matching 7 bases. V lost 6 bases and J lost 2; bases outside the gene matches: 16. Germline assignment: CDR1 SGHAT and CDR2 FQNNGV. This CDR3 spans 18 amino acids. The DNA for the CDR3 is TGTGCCAGCAGTCAGGAGGGGCTAGCGGTACTTGCCTACAATGAGCAGTTCTTC. This sequence encodes CASSQEGLAVLAYNEQFF.

The rearrangement joins TRBV20-1 to TRBJ2-7; maybe TRBD2 (5 bases). The V and J ends lost 5 bases and 5 bases respectively, with 16 bases between them. The CDR3 covers 13 residues. In germline, CDR1 is DFQATT, CDR2 SNEGSKA (reference sequence). The CDR3 nucleotides read TGCAGTGCTCTGGGCCCGGCGGGCCACGAGCAGTACTTC. This codes for CSALGPAGHEQYF.

The chain uses TRBV29-1 and TRBJ2-7; D gene uncertain. The CDR3 length is 12 residues. Trimming took 5 bases from V and 1 from J, leaving 9 bases between them. Per germline, CDR1 SQVTM and CDR2 ANQGSEA. The CDR3 nucleotides are TGCAGCGTTATGTTTTCTTCCTACGAGCAGTACTTC. Protein: CSVMFSSYEQYF.

The CDR3 protein is CASSGTITGANVLTF. The CDR3 nucleotides read TGTGCCAGCTCGGGAACTATAACCGGGGCCAACGTCCTGACTTTC. This chain uses TRBV18 with TRBJ2-6, with D uncertain. This CDR3 comprises 15 residues. The V gene lost 6 bases and the J gene lost 4 bases, with 13 bases spanning the gap. Germline loops: CDR1 KGHSH, CDR2 LQKENI.

This clonotype occurred a few times. The gene calls are TRBV12-3 or TRBV12-4 and TRBJ1-5; weak D call: TRBD1 (6 bases). This CDR3 contains 13 residues. V gave up 5 bases and J gave up 7 bases, with 12 bases separating them. The CDR3 DNA reads as TGTGCCAGCAGTACGCAGGGGAGCCAGCCCCAGCATTTT. It codes for CASSTQGSQPQHF.

This chain connects TRBV29-1 to TRBJ1-5; perhaps TRBD1 as D (5 bases). V lost 7 bases and J lost 2, with 12 bases in between. CDR3 length: 13 residues. CDR1 is SQVTM, CDR2 ANQGSEA, per germline. CDR3 sequence (DNA): TGCAGCGCCCGGGGGTCGGGCAATCAGCCCCAGCATTTT. Amino acids: CSARGSGNQPQHF.